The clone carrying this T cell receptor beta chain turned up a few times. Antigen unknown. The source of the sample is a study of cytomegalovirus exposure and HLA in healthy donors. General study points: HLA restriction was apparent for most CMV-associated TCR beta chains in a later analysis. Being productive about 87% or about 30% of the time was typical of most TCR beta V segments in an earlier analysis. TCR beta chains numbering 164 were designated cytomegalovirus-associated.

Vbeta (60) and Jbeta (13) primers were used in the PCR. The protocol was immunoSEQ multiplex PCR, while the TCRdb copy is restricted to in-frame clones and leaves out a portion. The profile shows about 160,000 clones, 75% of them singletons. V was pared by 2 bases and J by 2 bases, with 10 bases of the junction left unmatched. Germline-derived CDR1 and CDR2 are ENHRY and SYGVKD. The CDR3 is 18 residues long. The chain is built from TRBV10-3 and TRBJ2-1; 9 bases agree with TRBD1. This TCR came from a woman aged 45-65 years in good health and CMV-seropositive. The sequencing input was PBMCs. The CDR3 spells CAISETVPGQGTYNEQFF. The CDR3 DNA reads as TGTGCCATCAGTGAGACCGTACCGGGACAGGGAACCTACAATGAGCAGTTCTTC.